The 27 T cell receptor beta chains in this list originate from one sample, sequenced in a study of human T cells and chemical hapten exposure listed by TCRdb under 2021. In light of the paper, this sample's time point label describes: healthy volunteer bleed at 2 weeks. Total RNA was extracted from unfractionated whole blood that had been collected in Tempus Blood RNA tubes. Receptors were amplified or captured by RACE. Sequencing was performed on a NextSeq 500. TCRdb took the public reads, trimmed them with fastp at Q25, ran MiXCR for clone calling and kept in-frame beta chains. Entries that share a CDR3 protein sequence are merged under the most common genes and DNA. Here the sample has roughly 130,000 distinct CDR3 sequences; about 9% occur a single time. The top ten constitute approximately 2% of the sample. The sample consisted of whole blood. Source of these receptors: a male donor in good health. Some clones in this sample may be carry-over from other donors' samples.

This rearrangement joins TRBV29-1 to TRBJ2-1; D uncertain. Trimming removed 5 bases at V and 8 bases at J, with 13 bases between. This CDR3 is 12 amino acids long. CDR1 and CDR2 (germline): SQVTM, ANQGSEA. DNA for the CDR3: TGCAGCGTTTTCCCCCTGGGTGATGAGCAGTTCTTC. It yields the protein CSVFPLGDEQFF.

This clonotype was counted a few times. The chain employs TRBV6-1 and TRBJ2-2; possible D gene TRBD2, 6 bases. The CDR3 length is 18 residues. Per germline, CDR1 MNHNS and CDR2 SASEGT. With 2 bases removed from V and 1 base from J, the gap between germline ends came to 17 bases. CDR3 nucleotide sequence: TGTGCCAGCAGTGAACCCCAAGAACATAGCGGGAACACCGGGGAGCTGTTTTTT. Translating it yields CASSEPQEHSGNTGELFF.

This clonotype showed up just a few times. The rearrangement uses TRBV6-6 and TRBJ1-1, with unresolved D. The CDR3 spans 13 residues. Germline assignment: CDR1 MNHNY and CDR2 SVGAGI (reference sequence). V was clipped by 8 bases and J by 0 bases, with 10 bases between them. The CDR3 coding sequence is TGTGCCAGCGGACGTGCTTTGAACACTGAAGCTTTCTTT. This codes for CASGRALNTEAFF.

The V gene is TRBV7-9, the J gene TRBJ2-5; TRBD2 agrees at 11 bases. V was clipped by 1 base and J by 3 bases; unmatched bases: 1. The CDR3 contains 15 residues. The germline V gene encodes CDR1 SEHNR and CDR2 FQNEAQ (reference sequence). CDR3 protein: CASSLVLAGEETQYF. The CDR3 region has the DNA TGTGCCAGCAGCTTAGTACTAGCGGGAGAAGAGACCCAGTACTTC.

This clonotype was counted a few times. The gene calls are TRBV7-2 and TRBJ2-1; D uncertain. The ends were cut back, 1 base at V and 2 bases at J, with 9 bases in the middle. Germline V gene data show CDR1 as SGHTA and CDR2 as FQGNSA. The CDR3 has 15 residues. The CDR3: CASSLGLGTYNEQFF. The DNA for the CDR3 is TGTGCCAGCAGCTTAGGTTTGGGCACCTACAATGAGCAGTTCTTC.

Only a few counts were recorded for this clonotype. The V call is TRBV12-3 or TRBV12-4, the J call TRBJ2-7; TRBD2 aligns across 9 bases. V shed 5 bases and J 6 bases; nucleotides not matched to a gene: 17. The CDR3 covers 17 residues. CDR3: CASSPLPPGLAFLEQYF. DNA of the CDR3: TGTGCCAGCAGTCCTTTACCTCCGGGACTAGCTTTTCTCGAGCAGTACTTC.

The table lists this clonotype with many counts. The chain is built from TRBV28 and TRBJ2-1; D perhaps matches TRBD1 (6 bases). The germline CDR1 and CDR2 sequences are MDHEN and SYDVKM. There are 14 residues in the CDR3. Trimming pared 6 bases from V and 8 bases from J, leaving 17 bases between. In nucleotides, the CDR3 is TGTGCCAGCAGGGGGGCTTGGGTTGCCGATGAGCAGTTCTTC. Its protein product is CASRGAWVADEQFF.

This clonotype was counted at least ten times. The rearrangement uses TRBV11-2 and TRBJ2-2; D is unresolved. The CDR3 has 13 residues. Germline loops: CDR1 SGHAT, CDR2 FQNNGV. Trimming pared 0 bases from V and 7 bases from J, leaving 6 bases between. Here the CDR3 reads CASSLEGGGELFF. Here the CDR3 DNA reads TGTGCCAGCAGCTTAGAAGGTGGCGGGGAGCTGTTTTTT.

This clonotype was counted ten times or more. The chain employs TRBV7-9 and TRBJ2-3; 11 positions match TRBD2. Trimming removed 3 bases from V and 3 bases from J; junction bases left unmatched: 8. Per the germline V gene, CDR1 is SEHNR and CDR2 is FQNEAQ (reference sequence). The CDR3 loop spans 17 amino acids. In DNA form, the CDR3 reads TGTGCCAGCAGCTTCCTAGCGGGAGGACGGAGGACAGATACGCAGTATTTT. It is translated as CASSFLAGGRRTDTQYF.

In this sample, this clonotype turned up many times. This chain uses TRBV4-1 with TRBJ1-5; 7 bases are shared with TRBD1. The germline V gene encodes CDR1 MGHRA and CDR2 YSYEKL. Losses at the gene ends were 4 bases for V and 9 bases for J; bases not matched to a gene: 9. The CDR3 runs to 14 residues. Written as DNA, the CDR3 is TGCGCCAGCAGCCCTGAACAGGGGAAGAGGCCCCAGCATTTT. Its translation: CASSPEQGKRPQHF.

At least ten counts were recorded for this clonotype. The chain combines TRBV6-1 with TRBJ1-5; 8 bases match TRBD1. The V gene's germline CDR1 is MNHNS and CDR2 SASEGT. The CDR3 is 17 residues long. The J segment lost 0 bases and the V segment lost 5 bases, leaving 9 bases of the junction unmatched. The CDR3 bases are TGTGCCAGCAGTCGACAGGGGCAAATGAATAGCAATCAGCCCCAGCATTTT. Its protein is CASSRQGQMNSNQPQHF.

This clonotype was seen a few times. The chain has TRBV5-1 and TRBJ2-5; D may be TRBD2 (6 bases). Trimming took off 7 bases at V and 1 base at J, with 17 bases between the two ends. Per germline, CDR1 SGHRS and CDR2 YFSETQ. The CDR3 contains 15 residues. CDR3 bases: TGCGCCAGCGGGAGTAGCGGTAACCTCCAAGAGACCCAGTACTTC. Its protein is CASGSSGNLQETQYF.

V is TRBV12-3 or TRBV12-4 and J is TRBJ1-5; 9 nucleotides line up with TRBD1. The CDR3 totals 16 residues. V lost 6 bases and J lost 5; bases outside the gene matches: 11. The CDR3 DNA follows: TGTGCCAGCAGCCGGGACAGGGCCGACTTCGATCAGCCCCAGCATTTT. It translates to CASSRDRADFDQPQHF.

This clonotype was found a few times. The chain joins TRBV7-9 to TRBJ1-1, with D perhaps matching TRBD1 (5 bases). The CDR3 length is 14 residues. Deletions cut 4 bases from V and 5 bases from J, with 14 bases between. CDR1 is SEHNR, CDR2 FQNEAQ, per germline (reference sequence). The CDR3: CASSSQGTETEAFF. Here the CDR3 DNA reads TGTGCCAGCAGCTCCCAAGGGACTGAGACTGAAGCTTTCTTT.

This clonotype was picked up a small number of times. The J gene is TRBJ2-1, the V gene TRBV5-1; 12 bases align to TRBD2. V lost 5 bases, J lost 5 bases, and 11 bases stayed unmatched. The CDR3 length is 17 residues. CDR1 and CDR2 (germline): SGHRS, YFSETQ. The DNA for the CDR3 is TGCGCCAGCAGTCTTCGTCCGGGACTAGCGGGTGACAATGAGCAGTTCTTC. Amino acid sequence: CASSLRPGLAGDNEQFF.

The rearrangement joins TRBV14 to TRBJ2-1, with 7 positions matching TRBD2. The CDR3 contains 15 residues. Germline V CDR1 and CDR2: SGHDN, FVKESK. V shed 3 bases and J 3 bases; nucleotides not matched to a gene: 5. This chain's CDR3 is CASSQRRGFYNEQFF. CDR3 nucleotides: TGTGCCAGCAGCCAGCGGCGGGGGTTCTACAATGAGCAGTTCTTC.

The chain combines TRBV6-1 with TRBJ2-3; 7 positions agree with TRBD2. The CDR3 consists of 14 residues. Trimming at V came to 1 base and at J to 5 bases, leaving 3 bases not matched to a gene. Germline assignment: CDR1 MNHNS and CDR2 SASEGT. As DNA, the CDR3 is TGTGCCAGCAGTGAAGGTAGCGGGTTAGATACGCAGTATTTT. Translation gives CASSEGSGLDTQYF.

This clonotype was seen only a few times. The rearrangement joins TRBV5-6 to TRBJ1-1, with D possibly being TRBD1 (6 bases). The CDR3 totals 17 residues. Trimming stripped 3 bases from V and 0 bases from J, with 18 bases between. The V gene's germline CDR1 is SGHDT and CDR2 YYEEEE. The CDR3 protein is CASSSPGGGSMNTEAFF. In DNA form, the CDR3 reads TGTGCCAGCAGCTCCCCTGGGGGCGGTTCAATGAACACTGAAGCTTTCTTT.

J is TRBJ2-7 and V is TRBV7-2; D ambiguous. In germline, CDR1 is SGHTA, CDR2 FQGNSA. The CDR3 sequence is 12 residues long. V dropped 7 bases and J dropped 0 bases, with 7 bases sitting between them. CDR3 sequence reads: CASNDRSYEQYF. As DNA, the CDR3 is TGTGCCAGCAATGACCGCTCCTACGAGCAGTACTTC.

As DNA, the CDR3 is TGTGCCAGCAGCTATTGGGACTCTCCCACCGGGGAGCTGTTTTTT. Translation gives CASSYWDSPTGELFF. This chain connects TRBV7-2 to TRBJ2-2, with D perhaps matching TRBD2 (6 bases). The length of the CDR3 is 15 residues. From germline, CDR1 is SGHTA and CDR2 FQGNSA. V gave up 4 bases and J gave up 4 bases, with 13 bases separating them.

In regard to this clonotype: Mismatch with germline at one junction end may stem from a read error. The chain combines TRBV4-1 with TRBJ1-3; D perhaps matches TRBD1 (6 bases). The CDR3 runs to 16 residues. The germline CDR1 and CDR2 sequences are MGHRA and YSYEKL. CDR3 residues: CVSSQVGRGLGNTIYF. CDR3 DNA sequence: TGCGTCAGCAGCCAAGTCGGCAGGGGCCTCGGAAACACCATATATTTT.

J is TRBJ1-5 and V is TRBV15; 11 positions agree with TRBD1. This CDR3 is built from 15 residues. J was trimmed by 6 bases and V by 5 bases; bases with no gene match: 6. CDR1 is LNHNV and CDR2 is YYDKDF in the germline V gene (reference sequence). In nucleotides, the CDR3 is TGTGCCACCAGCTCCCGGGGGACAGGGGGTCAGCCCCAGCATTTT. Amino acids: CATSSRGTGGQPQHF.

This chain links TRBV12-3 or TRBV12-4 with TRBJ2-1, with TRBD2 identical over 10 bases. The ends lost 3 bases at V and 8 bases at J; junction bases unmatched: 10. The CDR3 runs to 16 residues. The CDR3 DNA follows: TGTGCCAGCAGTTTCGGTAGCGGGAGGAAGGGATATGAGCAGTTCTTC. Its translation: CASSFGSGRKGYEQFF.

This clonotype was found many times. The V call is TRBV4-3, the J call TRBJ2-7; D gene ambiguous. Germline V gives CDR1 LGHNA, CDR2 YSLEER. Deletions cut 0 bases from V and 3 bases from J, with 9 bases between. This CDR3 comprises 14 residues. This CDR3 is CASSQDLENYEQYF. CDR3 nucleotide sequence: TGCGCCAGCAGCCAAGATCTAGAGAACTACGAGCAGTACTTC.

The chain recombines TRBV20-1 with TRBJ2-5; TRBD2 agrees at 13 bases. The V gene's germline CDR1 is DFQATT and CDR2 SNEGSKA (reference sequence). V shed 5 bases and J 9 bases; nucleotides not matched to a gene: 9. This CDR3 region has 14 residues. The CDR3: CSARLAGGLWAQYF. The CDR3 region has the DNA TGCAGTGCTCGACTAGCGGGGGGACTCTGGGCCCAGTACTTC.

This clonotype was detected a few times. The chain has TRBV27 and TRBJ1-1; D remains ambiguous. V shed 4 bases and J shed 10 bases, with 19 bases lying between them. CDR1 and CDR2 from the germline V gene are MNHEY and SMNVEV (reference sequence). The CDR3 consists of 14 residues. The CDR3 reads CASSSRILSPIAFF. The DNA for the CDR3 is TGTGCCAGCAGTTCCCGGATCCTAAGCCCCATAGCTTTCTTT.

This clonotype occurred a few times. The chain carries TRBV27 and TRBJ1-1; 7 nucleotides line up with TRBD1. This CDR3 is 16 amino acids long. Germline-derived CDR1 and CDR2 are MNHEY and SMNVEV (reference sequence). Losses at the gene ends were 5 bases for V and 4 bases for J; bases not matched to a gene: 13. CDR3 nucleotides: TGTGCCAGCAGTCCCCGGACAGGTGGGGTCGGCACTGAAGCTTTCTTT. Amino acid sequence: CASSPRTGGVGTEAFF.